Listed below are T cell receptor beta chains from one sample, sequenced in a study of blood T cell repertoires in COVID-19. TCRdb's table, derived via immunoSEQ multiplex PCR, lists solely in-frame clones and lacks some. The sample lists 85,000 to 130,000 clones, about 91% seen once, with about 6.3% in the top ten. Sequenced: peripheral blood. The receptors come from a human donor in a cohort sampled during active COVID-19. The CDR3 runs from the conserved cysteine through the conserved F or W. The D gene is left open where the match is weak. Not every row has a clone size; where given, it reads once, few, many or a size class.

J gene | D gene | clone size | V gene | CDR3 protein | CDR3 DNA
TRBJ1-3 | - | - | TRBV30 | CAWIPLSGNTIYF | TGTGCCTGGATCCCCCTCTCTGGAAACACCATATATTTT
TRBJ1-1 | - | - | TRBV9 | CASSLDGRAAVEAFF | TGTGCCAGCAGCCTAGACGGCAGGGCAGCAGTTGAAGCTTTCTTT
TRBJ2-7 | TRBD2 | - | TRBV2 | CATGGPGGLATYEQYF | TGTGCCACGGGGGGGCCGGGGGGACTAGCGACATACGAGCAGTACTTC
TRBJ2-7 | TRBD1 | - | TRBV7-9 | CASSKSPRQGSDEQYF | TGTGCCAGCAGCAAGTCGCCAAGACAGGGTTCTGACGAGCAGTACTTC
TRBJ1-4 | TRBD1 | - | TRBV5-8 | CASSWWGQGRTNEKLFF | TGTGCCAGCAGCTGGTGGGGACAGGGGCGTACTAATGAAAAACTGTTTTTT
TRBJ1-5 | - | once | TRBV9 | CASSPRGNIAQPQHF | TGTGCCAGCAGCCCACGCGGGAACATCGCTCAGCCCCAGCATTTT
TRBJ2-3 | - | - | TRBV11-2 | CASSLAGSDGDTQYF | TGTGCCAGCAGCTTAGCCGGGTCCGACGGAGATACGCAGTATTTT
TRBJ1-5 | - | - | TRBV28 | CASSLLPQPQHF | TGTGCCAGCAGCCTGCTACCGCAGCCCCAGCATTTT
TRBJ2-1 | TRBD2 | - | TRBV9 | CASSVRTSGSGEQFF | TGTGCCAGCAGCGTTCGGACTAGCGGGAGCGGTGAGCAGTTCTTC
TRBJ1-2 | - | - | TRBV15 | CATSRGVGENYGYTF | TGTGCCACCAGCAGGGGAGTTGGGGAGAACTATGGCTACACCTTC
TRBJ1-2 | - | - | TRBV15 | CATRSTGFAYGYTF | TGTGCCACCAGGTCCACAGGTTTTGCCTATGGCTACACCTTC
TRBJ1-2 | TRBD1 | - | TRBV5-4 | CASSWKGQGGGYTF | TGTGCCAGCAGCTGGAAGGGACAGGGTGGTGGCTACACCTTC
TRBJ2-2 | TRBD2 | - | TRBV27 | CASSLWSSGGRPNTGELFF | TGTGCCAGCAGTTTGTGGTCTAGCGGGGGACGACCGAACACCGGGGAGCTGTTTTTT
TRBJ2-4 | - | - | TRBV28 | CASMGADTKAKNIQYF | TGTGCCAGCATGGGGGCCGACACTAAAGCCAAAAACATTCAGTACTTC
TRBJ1-5 | TRBD1 | once | TRBV27 | CASSSGQFNQPQHF | TGTGCCAGCAGTTCGGGACAGTTCAATCAGCCCCAGCATTTT
TRBJ1-4 | - | - | TRBV25-1 | CASCIGGGEKLFF | TGTGCCAGTTGCATAGGCGGCGGGGAAAAACTGTTTTTT
TRBJ2-7 | TRBD2 | - | TRBV6-2/TRBV6-3 | CASSGGSLYEQYF | TGTGCCAGCAGCGGCGGGAGTCTCTACGAGCAGTACTTC
TRBJ2-5 | - | - | TRBV3-1/TRBV3-2 | CASSQDYRTQETQYF | TGTGCCAGCAGCCAGGATTACAGGACCCAAGAGACCCAGTACTTC
TRBJ1-6 | - | - | TRBV30 | CAWSPGQGGSPLHF | TGTGCCTGGAGTCCCGGCCAGGGAGGGTCACCCCTCCACTTT
TRBJ1-5 | - | - | TRBV3-1/TRBV3-2 | CASSQASGNQPQHF | TGTGCCAGCAGCCAAGCTTCTGGCAATCAGCCCCAGCATTTT
TRBJ1-2 | TRBD1 | - | TRBV12-3/TRBV12-4 | CASSPWTGDGYTF | TGTGCCAGCAGCCCATGGACAGGGGATGGCTACACCTTC
TRBJ2-5 | - | - | TRBV15 | CATSRDASEGETQYF | TGTGCCACCAGCAGAGATGCCTCGGAGGGGGAGACCCAGTACTTC
TRBJ2-7 | TRBD1 | - | TRBV3-1/TRBV3-2 | CASSRLDRGYEQYF | TGTGCCAGCAGCCGATTAGACAGGGGCTACGAGCAGTACTTC
TRBJ2-7 | - | - | TRBV4-1 | CASSQEGGYEQYF | TGCGCCAGCAGCCAAGAAGGGGGATACGAGCAGTACTTC
TRBJ1-2 | - | - | TRBV9 | CASSGPQGHGYTF | TGTGCCAGCAGCGGACCACAGGGCCATGGCTACACCTTC
TRBJ2-1 | - | - | TRBV5-4 | CASSPPSRSYNEQFF | TGTGCCAGCAGCCCCCCTTCTAGGTCCTACAATGAGCAGTTCTTC
TRBJ2-1 | TRBD1 | - | TRBV6-9 | CASSLSPTGFGNEQFF | TGTGCCAGCAGCCTATCCCCGACAGGGTTCGGCAATGAGCAGTTCTTC
TRBJ1-5 | TRBD1 | - | TRBV18 | CASSPSTGGNQPQHF | TGTGCCAGCTCACCCTCTACAGGGGGCAATCAGCCCCAGCATTTT
TRBJ2-7 | - | - | TRBV3-1/TRBV3-2 | CASSPSPRDIDYEQYF | TGTGCCAGCAGCCCCTCCCCCCGGGACATTGACTACGAGCAGTACTTC
TRBJ1-2 | - | - | TRBV19 | CASRRNEEYGYTF | TGTGCCAGTAGAAGGAATGAGGAATATGGCTACACCTTC
TRBJ2-1 | TRBD2 | - | TRBV3-1/TRBV3-2 | CASSPTSGRVGEQFF | TGTGCCAGCAGCCCTACTAGCGGGAGGGTTGGTGAGCAGTTCTTC
TRBJ2-1 | - | once | TRBV6-2/TRBV6-3 | CASSPYGGNEQFF | TGTGCCAGCAGTCCCTACGGAGGGAATGAGCAGTTCTTC
TRBJ1-3 | - | - | TRBV13 | CASSPRHGQGLVSGNTIYF | TGTGCCAGCAGCCCACGCCATGGGCAGGGCCTGGTCTCCGGAAACACCATATATTTT
TRBJ2-1 | - | - | TRBV29-1 | CSVVSGLGAYNEQFF | TGCAGCGTTGTTAGTGGATTAGGGGCCTACAATGAGCAGTTCTTC
TRBJ2-1 | - | - | TRBV6-6 | CASKKRDNEQFF | TGTGCCAGCAAGAAGAGGGACAATGAGCAGTTCTTC
TRBJ1-2 | - | - | TRBV4-1 | CASSQEITGAFYGYTF | TGCGCCAGCAGCCAAGAGATAACAGGCGCTTTTTACGGCTACACCTTC
TRBJ2-4 | TRBD2 | once | TRBV4-2 | CASSQEIAWLAGHIQYF | TGTGCCAGCAGCCAGGAAATAGCGTGGCTAGCGGGACACATTCAGTACTTC
TRBJ1-6 | - | - | TRBV5-1 | CASSFQTEGRGSPLHF | TGCGCCAGCAGTTTCCAGACGGAGGGGCGCGGGTCACCCCTCCACTTT
TRBJ2-3 | - | few | TRBV19 | CASSTHTDTQYF | TGTGCCAGTAGTACCCACACAGATACGCAGTATTTT
TRBJ2-1 | - | - | TRBV7-6 | CASSLGWSQNNEQFF | TGTGCCAGCAGCTTAGGCTGGTCACAAAACAATGAGCAGTTCTTC
TRBJ2-1 | TRBD1 | - | TRBV4-3 | CASSQVTGYNEQFF | TGCGCCAGCAGCCAAGTGACAGGGTACAATGAGCAGTTCTTC
TRBJ2-2 | - | - | TRBV20-1 | CSAIGGGELFF | TGCAGTGCTATAGGGGGAGGGGAGCTGTTTTTT
TRBJ2-1 | - | - | TRBV7-2 | CASSQPRDEQFF | TGTGCCAGCAGCCAACCCCGGGATGAGCAGTTCTTC
TRBJ2-7 | - | - | TRBV19 | CASSISAGQAYEQYF | TGTGCCAGTAGTATATCGGCAGGGCAGGCCTACGAGCAGTACTTC
TRBJ2-6 | TRBD1 | - | TRBV28 | CASRRDRTSGANVLTF | TGTGCCAGCAGAAGGGACAGGACCTCTGGGGCCAACGTCCTGACTTTC
TRBJ1-6 | TRBD1 | - | TRBV30 | CASIGQGAFDSPLHF | TGTGCCTCGATAGGACAGGGGGCATTTGATTCACCCCTCCACTTT
TRBJ1-1 | - | - | TRBV19 | CASSFTHTEAFF | TGTGCCAGTAGTTTTACTCACACTGAAGCTTTCTTT
TRBJ2-7 | TRBD1 | - | TRBV25-1 | CASSEDRGFHYEQYF | TGTGCCAGCAGTGAGGACAGGGGTTTTCACTACGAGCAGTACTTC